These 4 T cell receptor beta chains were sequenced from one sample in a study of Ad26.COV2.S vaccination and SARS-CoV-2 variants. TCRdb's table, derived via immunoSEQ multiplex PCR, lists solely in-frame clones and lacks some. The table includes about 350,000 clones, around 88% detected once. Documented treatment: some 20 received Ad26.COV2.S at low or high dose, single or two shots; roughly five received placebo; per-sample allocation not given. The samples were gathered on day 63 after the first injection of vaccine or placebo. Sample: peripheral blood, taken in a trial of Ad26.COV2.S vaccine versus placebo. The receptors were gathered from a person aged 18-60 years who received the Ad26.COV2.S COVID-19 vaccine or a placebo.

The chain recombines TRBV12-3 or TRBV12-4 with TRBJ1-1, with D tentatively TRBD1 (5 bases). V dropped 3 bases and J dropped 4 bases, with 9 bases sitting between them. The CDR3 consists of 13 residues. This chain's CDR3 is CASSFVGGTEAFF. CDR3 nucleotide sequence: TGTGCCAGCAGTTTCGTGGGGGGCACTGAAGCTTTCTTT.

A note on this clone: Other nucleotide sequences in the sample specify the same CDR3. V is TRBV9 and J is TRBJ1-1; 11 bases line up with TRBD1. The CDR3 runs to 15 residues. From germline, CDR1 is SGDLS and CDR2 YYNGEE. V lost 2 bases and J lost 6; bases outside the gene matches: 6. The CDR3 DNA reads as TGTGCCAGCAGCGTCAGCGGGACAGGGGGAGCTGAAGCTTTCTTT. Translation: CASSVSGTGGAEAFF.

The chain employs TRBV11-2 and TRBJ2-4, with 7 bases aligning to TRBD1. The trim removed 3 bases at V and 0 bases at J, leaving 5 bases unmatched. Germline V CDR1 and CDR2: SGHAT, FQNNGV. The CDR3 consists of 16 residues. CDR3 sequence: CASSFRDRLAKNIQYF. As DNA, the CDR3 is TGTGCCAGCAGCTTCAGGGACAGACTAGCCAAAAACATTCAGTACTTC.

In the case of this clone: Within the sample, other DNA sequences also encode this same CDR3. The rearrangement uses TRBV20-1 and TRBJ1-5; TRBD1 matches 9 bases. This CDR3 is built from 15 residues. Germline CDR1 is DFQATT and CDR2 is SNEGSKA (reference sequence). V shed 3 bases, J shed 4 bases, and the junction held 7 bases outside the gene matches. CDR3 residues: CSASPGTGFNQPQHF. In DNA form, the CDR3 reads TGCAGTGCTAGTCCCGGGACAGGGTTTAATCAGCCCCAGCATTTT.